Each of the 4 T cell receptor beta chains below was sequenced from the same sample in a study of OX40 agonist ivuxolimab in advanced cancers. TCRdb keeps only in-frame clones here, not all; method: immunoSEQ multiplex PCR. The top ten hold more than 30% of the sample, which has 23,000 or so clones, almost 85% seen once. Sequenced material: CD4+ or CD8+ T cells sorted from blood, taken in a trial of the OX40 agonist ivuxolimab. Every receptor here comes from an adult with an advanced solid tumor such as melanoma, head and neck, liver or kidney cancer.

The chain couples TRBV7-9 to TRBJ2-7, with no clear D. V dropped 1 base and J dropped 3 bases, with 4 bases sitting between them. CDR3 size: 12 residues. From germline, CDR1 is SEHNR and CDR2 FQNEAQ (reference sequence). The CDR3 DNA reads TGTGCCAGCAGCTTAGTGGACTACGAGCAGTACTTC. Its translation is CASSLVDYEQYF. The complete variable domain, with remaining parts taken from reference TRBV7-9 and TRBJ2-7, reads DTGVSQNPRHKITKRGQNVTFRCDPISEHNRLYWYRQTLGQGPEFLTYFQNEAQLEKSRLLSDRFSAERPKGSFSTLEIQRTEQGDSAMYLCASSLVDYEQYFGPGTRLTVT.

The chain carries TRBV6-6 and TRBJ1-1, with TRBD1 identical over 10 bases. There are 16 residues in the CDR3. Germline loops: CDR1 MNHNY, CDR2 SVGAGI (reference sequence). The junction had 13 bases not matched to a gene; V was cut back by 6 bases and J by 6 bases. The CDR3 nucleotides are TGTGCCAGCAGAGCGGGGACAGGGGTGTTTTGGGCTGAAGCTTTCTTT. Translating it yields CASRAGTGVFWAEAFF.

V usage is TRBV9 and J usage is TRBJ1-1; perhaps TRBD1 as D (5 bases). CDR3 length: 12 amino acids. V lost 5 bases to trimming and J lost 1 base, with 6 bases between them. Germline V gene data show CDR1 as SGDLS and CDR2 as YYNGEE. CDR3 residues: CASRGTNTEAFF. For the CDR3, the DNA is TGTGCCAGCAGAGGGACGAACACTGAAGCTTTCTTT.

Remarks on this clone: The germline gene is not matched at one end of the junction; a read error may be the cause. The rearrangement links TRBV6-5 to TRBJ2-1, with 7 positions matching TRBD2. Germline CDR1 is MNHEY and CDR2 is SVGAGI. CDR3 size: 11 residues. CDR3 sequence: CASSDGTTSVF. The CDR3 coding sequence is TGTGCCAGCAGTGACGGGACTACCTCCGTCTTC.